The 27 T cell receptor beta chains presented below share a single source sample, sequenced in a study of regulatory dendritic cells for organ transplantation. Produced via immunoSEQ multiplex PCR; TCRdb's table is partial and in-frame only. The sample lists more than 35,000 clones, approximately 90% occurring once. Sequencing input: naive CD8+ T cells from blood. Sample subset: CD45RA+ naive T cells. Every receptor here comes from a human donor in good health.

The chain joins TRBV4-2 to TRBJ2-1; 10 nucleotides agree with TRBD2. CDR1 and CDR2 from the germline V gene are LGHNA and YNFKEQ. J lost 5 bases, V lost 7 bases, and 8 bases had no gene match. The CDR3 runs 15 residues. This chain's CDR3 is CASTPSGSYHNEQFF. CDR3 nucleotides: TGTGCCAGCACCCCTAGCGGGAGTTATCACAATGAGCAGTTCTTC.

The gene calls are TRBV28 and TRBJ2-3; TRBD2 agrees at 8 bases. The V gene's germline CDR1 is MDHEN and CDR2 SYDVKM. With 3 bases clipped from V and 5 bases from J, the junction kept 10 bases outside the gene matches. The CDR3 runs to 16 residues. The CDR3 DNA is TGTGCCAGCAGTTTTAGTGAGACTAGCGTTGTAGATACGCAGTATTTT. Translated, it gives CASSFSETSVVDTQYF.

The chain recombines TRBV2 with TRBJ2-7, with D perhaps given as TRBD1 or TRBD2 (5 bases each). The V gene lost 4 bases and the J gene lost 2 bases, with 12 bases spanning the gap. CDR1 is SNHLY and CDR2 is FYNNEI in the germline V gene. The length of the CDR3 is 14 residues. CDR3 sequence (DNA): TGTGCCAGCAGTGTCGGGGACGGAGCCTACGAGCAGTACTTC. This codes for CASSVGDGAYEQYF.

This chain connects TRBV4-3 to TRBJ2-7; TRBD1 might be the D (6 bases). The ends were cut back, 1 base at V and 6 bases at J, with 19 bases in the middle. Germline CDR1 is LGHNA and CDR2 is YSLEER. The CDR3 loop spans 16 amino acids. The CDR3 region is CASSQVSTGTRCEQYF. The CDR3 bases are TGCGCCAGCAGCCAAGTATCTACAGGGACCCGGTGCGAGCAGTACTTC.

V usage is TRBV28 and J usage is TRBJ2-7; D gene ambiguous. The CDR3 spans 11 residues. Trimming pared 5 bases from V and 6 bases from J, leaving 8 bases between. CDR1 is MDHEN and CDR2 is SYDVKM in the germline V gene. CDR3 loop: CASSLGSEQYF. The CDR3 region has the DNA TGTGCCAGCAGTCTCGGTAGCGAGCAGTACTTC.

The chain carries TRBV21-1 and TRBJ1-3; the D call in the table, TRBD1, was not verified against the DNA. TRBV21-1 is classified as a pseudogene. The CDR3 extends over 15 amino acids. The CDR3 DNA sequence: TGTGCCAGCAGCAGGTCCCAGGGTGATGGAAACACCATATATTTT. The encoded protein is CASSRSQGDGNTIYF.

Only one count was recorded for this clone. This chain uses TRBV28 with TRBJ2-1; no definite D call. The CDR3 extends over 12 amino acids. The ends were cut back, 7 bases at V and 6 bases at J, with 10 bases in the middle. CDR1 is MDHEN and CDR2 is SYDVKM in the germline V gene. CDR3 DNA: TGTGCCAGCAAAAGGTTACGCAATGAGCAGTTCTTC. Protein sequence: CASKRLRNEQFF.

This sequence joins TRBV5-6 and TRBJ1-6; D unresolved. Trimming took 0 bases from V and 0 from J, leaving 7 bases between them. The CDR3 extends over 16 amino acids. Germline CDR1 and CDR2: SGHDT and YYEEEE. The CDR3 DNA sequence: TGTGCCAGCAGCTTGGGAATAAGCTCCTATAATTCACCCCTCCACTTT. It yields the protein CASSLGISSYNSPLHF.

The chain employs TRBV7-9 and TRBJ1-1, with a weak D call TRBD1 (6 bases). V was cut by 0 bases and J by 7 bases, with 9 bases left in between. The length of the CDR3 is 13 residues. Germline V gene lookup returns CDR1 SEHNR and CDR2 FQNEAQ (reference sequence). The CDR3 bases are TGTGCCAGCAGCTTAGCACAGGGCCTTGAAGCTTTCTTT. Its translation: CASSLAQGLEAFF.

This clone showed up just once. This chain joins TRBV7-6 and TRBJ2-2; maybe TRBD2 (5 bases). CDR1 and CDR2 from the germline V gene are SGHVS and FNYEAQ. Between the trimmed V and J ends, which lost 5 bases and 0 bases, there was a span of 13 bases. CDR3 length equals 16 residues. The CDR3 here is CASSLDYLTNTGELFF. CDR3 bases: TGTGCCAGCAGCCTCGACTACTTAACGAACACCGGGGAGCTGTTTTTT.

CDR3 in amino acids: CASSSVAILNLRDNEQFF. In nucleotides, the CDR3 is TGTGCCAGCAGCTCAGTGGCTATACTAAACCTCAGGGACAATGAGCAGTTCTTC. The chain carries TRBV5-8 and TRBJ2-1; tentative D call: TRBD1 (5 bases). The germline gives CDR1 SGHTS, CDR2 YDEGEE. The CDR3 sequence is 18 residues long. Trimming removed 3 bases at V and 5 bases at J, with 24 bases between.

The chain is built from TRBV9 and TRBJ1-1; D gene unclear. Trimming took 4 bases from V and 1 from J, leaving 20 bases between them. This CDR3 has 17 amino acids. The germline V gene has CDR1 SGDLS and CDR2 YYNGEE. For the CDR3, the DNA is TGTGCCAGCAGCACCCTTAACAGTGGATGGGCGAACACTGAAGCTTTCTTT. This codes for CASSTLNSGWANTEAFF.

The chain carries TRBV4-3 and TRBJ1-2; a possible D gene is TRBD1 (5 bases). Trimming removed 2 bases from V and 4 bases from J, with 14 bases in between. Germline V gives CDR1 LGHNA, CDR2 YSLEER. The CDR3 consists of 15 residues. The CDR3 nucleotides are TGCGCCAGCAGCCAATTTACCAGGGCAACCTATGGCTACACCTTC. Protein sequence: CASSQFTRATYGYTF.

The J gene is TRBJ1-2, the V gene TRBV11-2; 7 bases are shared with TRBD1. The junction had 7 bases not matched to a gene; V was cut back by 3 bases and J by 3 bases. Looked up from germline, CDR1 is SGHAT and CDR2 is FQNNGV. This CDR3 has 15 residues. CDR3 residues: CASSFLGTAHYGYTF. In nucleotides, the CDR3 is TGTGCCAGCAGCTTTCTTGGGACAGCTCACTATGGCTACACCTTC.

The V call is TRBV4-3, the J call TRBJ2-7, with 7 bases fitting TRBD1. The CDR3 extends over 15 amino acids. CDR1 is LGHNA, CDR2 YSLEER, per germline. The J segment lost 1 base and the V segment lost 4 bases, leaving 7 bases of the junction unmatched. The CDR3 region has the DNA TGCGCCAGCAGCCCCGGACAGGCGCTTTCCTACGAGCAGTACTTC. Protein: CASSPGQALSYEQYF.

The rearrangement joins TRBV2 to TRBJ2-2; D ambiguous. Trimming shortened V by 4 bases and J by 7 bases, and 7 bases separated the two germline ends. Per the germline V gene, CDR1 is SNHLY and CDR2 is FYNNEI. The CDR3 is 12 residues long. CDR3 region: CASSGRFGELFF. The CDR3 DNA reads TGTGCCAGCAGTGGTCGGTTCGGGGAGCTGTTTTTT.

This clone was detected once. The chain links TRBV7-2 to TRBJ2-7; D not resolved. V lost 4 bases to trimming and J lost 3 bases, with 16 bases between them. The CDR3 runs 15 residues. Germline V CDR1 and CDR2: SGHTA, FQGNSA. The CDR3 DNA follows: TGTGCCAGCAGCTCCGCGCAGATCGCTCTCTACGAGCAGTACTTC. It yields the protein CASSSAQIALYEQYF.

The rearrangement links TRBV27 to TRBJ2-1; 12 bases match TRBD2. With V trimmed by 2 bases and J by 3 bases, 11 bases remained unmatched. CDR1 MNHEY and CDR2 SMNVEV come from the germline V gene (reference sequence). The CDR3 is 19 residues long. CDR3 sequence (DNA): TGTGCCAGCAGTTTACGAGGACTAGCGGGGAGAAATTACTACAATGAGCAGTTCTTC. It is translated as CASSLRGLAGRNYYNEQFF.

The chain joins TRBV9 to TRBJ2-7, with D perhaps TRBD1 (6 bases). Trimming cost V 4 bases and J 5 bases, with 19 bases left between them. The germline V gene has CDR1 SGDLS and CDR2 YYNGEE. The CDR3 totals 15 residues. In nucleotides, the CDR3 is TGTGCCAGCAGCAACCTACCCTCAGGGGCCCACGAGCAGTACTTC. Translating it yields CASSNLPSGAHEQYF. The whole variable domain, filled in from reference TRBV9 and TRBJ2-7, reads DSGVTQTPKHLITATGQRVTLRCSPRSGDLSVYWYQQSLDQGLQFLIQYYNGEERAKGNILERFSAQQFPDLHSELNLSSLELGDSALYFCASSNLPSGAHEQYFGPGTRLTVT.

The gene calls are TRBV27 and TRBJ2-7; TRBD1 might be the D (5 bases). The germline gives CDR1 MNHEY, CDR2 SMNVEV (reference sequence). The CDR3 is made up of 15 amino acids. V was cut by 2 bases and J by 0 bases, with 11 bases left in between. The DNA of the CDR3 is TGTGCCAGCAGTTTAAGGGGCTCAAGCTCCTACGAGCAGTACTTC. Amino acid sequence: CASSLRGSSSYEQYF.

A few counts support this clone. The J gene is TRBJ2-7, the V gene TRBV7-9; D may be TRBD2 (5 bases). The CDR3 is 15 residues long. Between the trimmed V and J ends, which lost 5 bases and 3 bases, there was a span of 17 bases. The germline V gene encodes CDR1 SEHNR and CDR2 FQNEAQ (reference sequence). The CDR3 DNA sequence: TGTGCCAGCAGCCCCACACTACAAGGAGGCTACGAGCAGTACTTC. Translation: CASSPTLQGGYEQYF. Drawing the rest from reference TRBV7-9 and TRBJ2-7, the complete variable domain is DTGVSQNPRHKITKRGQNVTFRCDPISEHNRLYWYRQTLGQGPEFLTYFQNEAQLEKSRLLSDRFSAERPKGSFSTLEIQRTEQGDSAMYLCASSPTLQGGYEQYFGPGTRLTVT.

The chain uses TRBV4-1 and TRBJ2-2; no clear D. Germline V gene lookup returns CDR1 MGHRA and CDR2 YSYEKL. The V and J ends lost 1 base and 5 bases respectively, with 2 bases between them. CDR3 length: 12 residues. The CDR3 DNA reads as TGCGCCAGCAGCCAAGTGACCGGGGAGCTGTTTTTT. It translates to CASSQVTGELFF.

J is TRBJ1-5 and V is TRBV28, with 8 nucleotides matching TRBD1. This CDR3 region has 15 residues. Germline CDR1 reads MDHEN; CDR2 reads SYDVKM. V lost 6 bases and J lost 5; bases outside the gene matches: 9. The CDR3 region is CASSRDRRRDQPQHF. CDR3 coding DNA: TGTGCCAGCAGCAGGGACAGGAGGAGGGATCAGCCCCAGCATTTT.

This rearrangement joins TRBV9 to TRBJ1-1; 7 bases fit TRBD1. With V trimmed by 3 bases and J by 7 bases, 9 bases remained unmatched. CDR1 and CDR2 (germline): SGDLS, YYNGEE. The CDR3 spans 14 residues. The CDR3 region is CASSGGTASYEAFF. Here the CDR3 DNA reads TGTGCCAGCAGCGGGGGGACAGCCTCCTATGAAGCTTTCTTT.

The V gene is TRBV14, the J gene TRBJ2-3; D might be TRBD2 (5 bases). Germline V gene data show CDR1 as SGHDN and CDR2 as FVKESK. The CDR3 length is 13 residues. Between the trimmed V and J ends, which lost 4 bases and 3 bases, there was a span of 8 bases. DNA for the CDR3: TGTGCCAGCAGCCCCGGGGTTACAGATACGCAGTATTTT. Encoded protein: CASSPGVTDTQYF.

The rearrangement links TRBV4-3 to TRBJ2-1, with TRBD1 matching 7 bases. In germline, CDR1 is LGHNA, CDR2 YSLEER. This CDR3 spans 16 amino acids. The trim removed 3 bases at V and 5 bases at J, leaving 10 bases unmatched. The CDR3 DNA reads as TGCGCCAGCAGCCAGGTACGGACAGGACCTAACAATGAGCAGTTCTTC. This sequence encodes CASSQVRTGPNNEQFF.

This clone was seen a single time. The rearrangement joins TRBV9 to TRBJ2-3; 8 nucleotides line up with TRBD2. The CDR3 runs 15 residues. Germline CDR1 is SGDLS and CDR2 is YYNGEE. The V segment lost 0 bases and the J segment 4 bases; nucleotides outside the gene matches: 4. This CDR3 reads CASSVAGGWADTQYF. The CDR3 DNA follows: TGTGCCAGCAGCGTAGCGGGGGGGTGGGCAGATACGCAGTATTTT.